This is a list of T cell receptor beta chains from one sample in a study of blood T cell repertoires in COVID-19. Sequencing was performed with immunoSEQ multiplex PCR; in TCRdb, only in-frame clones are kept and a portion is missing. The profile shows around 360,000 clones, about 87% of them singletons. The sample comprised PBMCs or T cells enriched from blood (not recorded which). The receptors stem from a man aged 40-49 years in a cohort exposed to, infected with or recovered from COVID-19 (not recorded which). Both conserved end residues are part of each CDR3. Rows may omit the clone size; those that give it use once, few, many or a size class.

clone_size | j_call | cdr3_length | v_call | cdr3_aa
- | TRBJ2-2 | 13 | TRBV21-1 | CASSKTNTGELFF
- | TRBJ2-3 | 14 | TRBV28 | CASNPTGRTDTQYF
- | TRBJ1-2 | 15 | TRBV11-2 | CASRRTTGDGYGYTF
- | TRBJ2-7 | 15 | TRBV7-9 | CASSLSGGRTIRKYF
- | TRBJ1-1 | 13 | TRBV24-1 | CATSAAGRSEAFF
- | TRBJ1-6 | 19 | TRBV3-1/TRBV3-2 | CASSQDLPSGTGGISPLHF
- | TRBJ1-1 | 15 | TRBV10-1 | CASSPWTGGRTEAFF
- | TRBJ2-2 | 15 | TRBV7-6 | CASSRDLAKVGELFF
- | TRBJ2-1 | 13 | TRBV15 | CATSRDSGNEQFF
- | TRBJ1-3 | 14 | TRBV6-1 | CASSEDRFGNTIYF
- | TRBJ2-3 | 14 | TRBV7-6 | CASSPGQSTDTQYF
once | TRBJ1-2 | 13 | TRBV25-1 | CASSESGNYGYTF
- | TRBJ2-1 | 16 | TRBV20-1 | CSASRWGLAGGNEQFF
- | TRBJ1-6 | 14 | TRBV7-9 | CASSLGQLNSPLHF
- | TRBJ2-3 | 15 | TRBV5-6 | CASSRLGEYTDTQYF
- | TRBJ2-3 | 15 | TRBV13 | CASSLGLASGHTQYF
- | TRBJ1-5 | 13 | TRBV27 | CASRLYRGQPQHF
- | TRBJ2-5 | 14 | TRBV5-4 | CASSLGQGGETQYF
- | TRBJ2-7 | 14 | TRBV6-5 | CASGSSGRGYEQYF
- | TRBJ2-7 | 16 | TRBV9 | CASSVAGTSGAYEQYF
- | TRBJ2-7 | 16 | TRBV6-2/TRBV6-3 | CASSYSRLAGNYEQYF
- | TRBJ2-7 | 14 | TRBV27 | CASSPHKGLVEQYF
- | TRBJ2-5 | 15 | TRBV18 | CASSPRLAGEETQYF
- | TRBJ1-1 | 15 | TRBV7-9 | CASSLESRVNTEAFF
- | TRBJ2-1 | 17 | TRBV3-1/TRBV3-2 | CASSRGVHERGNNEQFF
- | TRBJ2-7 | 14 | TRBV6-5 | CASSYSTRLYEQYF
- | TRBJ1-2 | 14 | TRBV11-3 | CASRTGGTTMSYTF
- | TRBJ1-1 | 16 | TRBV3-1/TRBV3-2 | CASSHSHAGARTEAFF
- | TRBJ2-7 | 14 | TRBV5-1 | CASSLDQGDYEQYF
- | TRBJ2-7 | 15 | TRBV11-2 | CASSLEAGEPYEQYF
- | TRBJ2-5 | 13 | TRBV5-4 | CASSFTGRETQYF